Presented here are 5 T cell receptor beta chains from one specimen sequenced in a study of long-term antiretroviral therapy in people with HIV. Run at survey level, the immunoSEQ assay was version v3.0. Profiled with immunoSEQ multiplex PCR; TCRdb holds only in-frame clones, not every one. The repertoire includes some 35,000 clones, about four fifths of them detected once, and 6.5% to 9.5% sits in the top ten. The starting material was unsorted PBMCs, obtained 0.4 years before starting antiretroviral therapy. These receptors were obtained from a man aged 18-30 years with HIV.

The chain recombines TRBV2 with TRBJ2-7, with 9 bases aligning to TRBD1. This CDR3 comprises 13 residues. V trimming: 6 bases; J trimming: 3 bases; junction bases outside the gene matches: 3. Germline-derived CDR1 and CDR2 are SNHLY and FYNNEI. CDR3 protein: CASSGGQGYEQYF. CDR3 nucleotides: TGTGCCAGCAGCGGGGGACAGGGCTACGAGCAGTACTTC.

This chain connects TRBV2 to TRBJ2-5; TRBD1 matches at 7 bases. V dropped 8 bases and J dropped 1; count of bases not matched to a gene: 1. This CDR3 spans 12 amino acids. In germline, CDR1 is SNHLY, CDR2 FYNNEI. CDR3 loop: CASGDSQETQYF. CDR3 DNA sequence: TGTGCCAGCGGGGACAGCCAAGAGACCCAGTACTTC.

The chain carries TRBV5-1 and TRBJ1-4; D ambiguous. The CDR3 has 14 residues. Germline V gives CDR1 SGHRS, CDR2 YFSETQ. Trimming took 3 bases from V and 7 from J, leaving 13 bases between them. For the CDR3, the DNA is TGCGCCAGCAGCTCTGGGTCCGGGATTGAAAAACTGTTTTTT. Protein sequence: CASSSGSGIEKLFF.

This chain connects TRBV10-2 to TRBJ2-7, with D perhaps TRBD1 (5 bases). CDR1 WSHSY and CDR2 SAAADI come from the germline V gene. The CDR3 has 14 amino acids. Trimming took 4 bases from V and 1 from J, leaving 11 bases between them. The CDR3 loop is CASSGQSISYEQYF. The CDR3 DNA reads as TGCGCCAGCAGTGGACAGTCAATTTCCTACGAGCAGTACTTC.

The CDR3 DNA is TGTGCCAGCAGCTTCGGAACAGGGTCCGGGGAGCTGTTTTTT. Its translation: CASSFGTGSGELFF. The rearrangement uses TRBV9 and TRBJ2-2; D may be TRBD1 (6 bases). The CDR3 extends over 14 amino acids. V was clipped by 4 bases and J by 6 bases, with 13 bases between them. Germline V lookup: CDR1 SGDLS, CDR2 YYNGEE.